This TCR beta chain was sequenced for a study of radiotherapy plus CTLA-4 blockade in lung cancer. Turning to the study itself: Among enrolled patients, roughly 18% responded and less than 40% achieved disease control.

Study observations and caveats: Response was reportedly best predicted by early blood T cell clone dynamics, with interferon-beta.

A note on this clone: The antigen remains undetermined.

Sequenced by immunoSEQ multiplex PCR; TCRdb stores in-frame clones only, minus some. The table has roughly 32,000 clones, roughly four fifths seen once. Enrolled patients, whose metastatic non-small-cell lung cancer was chemo-refractory, received focal radiation plus CTLA-4 blockade with ipilimumab. The germline gives CDR1 SQVTM, CDR2 ANQGSEA. The CDR3 spans 18 residues. Unmatched junction bases numbered 17, after V lost 4 bases and J lost 3 bases. This sample comprised peripheral blood, obtained from a patient treated with radiotherapy plus ipilimumab. The receptor was isolated from a human donor with non-small cell lung cancer that progressed on radiotherapy plus ipilimumab. The chain employs TRBV29-1 and TRBJ1-2; 10 nucleotides line up with TRBD1. CDR3: CSVGKMRGTGAPDYGYTF. CDR3 nucleotides: TGCAGCGTTGGTAAAATGAGGGGGACAGGGGCGCCGGACTATGGCTACACCTTC.